Listed below are T cell receptor beta chains from one sample, sequenced in a study of T cells in Graves' hyperthyroidism and ophthalmopathy. One entry per CDR3 protein results from TCRdb running MiXCR on the multiplex PCR reads. There are under 550,000 distinct CDR3 sequences in the sample; roughly 15% occur only once, and 5.3% lies in the top ten. What was sequenced was blood. These receptors originate from a woman under 30 with Graves' hyperthyroidism. CDR3s include the opening cysteine and the closing phenylalanine or tryptophan. The D gene is left open where the match is weak. Clone size is not always given. Where it is, it says once, few, many or a class for expanded clones.

TRBV7-2	15	many	NA	TRBJ2-2	CASSLSQGNTGELFF	TGTGCCAGCAGCCTAAGTCAGGGGAACACCGGGGAGCTGTTTTTT
TRBV14	16	few	NA	TRBJ2-2	CASSLQRQTPTGELFF	TGTGCCAGCAGCCTACAGCGCCAGACCCCCACCGGGGAGCTGTTTTTT
TRBV9	13	few	NA	TRBJ2-1	CASSVRAYNEQFF	TGTGCCAGCAGCGTACGGGCTTACAATGAGCAGTTCTTC
TRBV30	17	many	NA	TRBJ2-4	CAWSAPGLTVAKNIQYF	TGTGCCTGGAGTGCACCGGGACTTACAGTAGCCAAAAACATTCAGTACTTC
TRBV20-1	14	many	TRBD2	TRBJ2-1	CSARDLAGVNEQFF	TGCAGTGCTAGAGATCTCGCGGGAGTCAATGAGCAGTTCTTC
TRBV6-1	14	NA	NA	TRBJ1-5	CASSSSRGDQPQHF	TGTGCCAGCAGCTCCTCGCGGGGGGACCAGCCCCAGCATTTT
TRBV30	14	NA	TRBD1	TRBJ1-1	CAWSAGGGGTEAFF	TGTGCCTGGAGTGCAGGGGGGGGTGGCACTGAAGCTTTCTTT
TRBV19	16	NA	NA	TRBJ2-7	CASSIDHRDFSYEQYF	TGTGCCAGTAGTATAGACCACCGGGACTTCTCCTACGAGCAGTACTTC
TRBV20-1	12	few	NA	TRBJ1-5	CSARVPGQPQHF	TGCAGTGCTAGAGTTCCAGGTCAGCCCCAGCATTTT
TRBV27	15	NA	NA	TRBJ1-1	CASRGTEPMSTEAFF	TGTGCCAGCAGGGGGACGGAACCTATGAGCACTGAAGCTTTCTTT
TRBV7-3	14	many	NA	TRBJ2-1	CASSLIGSGNEQFF	TGTGCCAGCAGCTTAATCGGGAGTGGGAATGAGCAGTTCTTC
TRBV6-1	15	NA	NA	TRBJ1-5	CASTEERKGDQPQHF	TGTGCCAGCACCGAAGAAAGAAAGGGAGATCAGCCCCAGCATTTT
TRBV5-1	12	few	NA	TRBJ2-7	CASSGEAYEQYF	TGCGCCAGTTCTGGAGAAGCATACGAGCAGTACTTC
TRBV28	17	many	TRBD1	TRBJ2-1	CASSLSTMDRGSNEQFF	TGTGCCAGCAGTTTATCCACAATGGACAGGGGAAGCAATGAGCAGTTCTTC
TRBV27	14	many	NA	TRBJ2-5	CASSFSQVGETQYF	TGTGCCAGCAGTTTCAGTCAGGTGGGGGAGACCCAGTACTTC
TRBV29-1	9	NA	NA	TRBJ1-1	CSVGDEAFF	TGCAGCGTTGGCGATGAAGCTTTCTTT
TRBV19	13	NA	NA	TRBJ2-7	CASTGTSSYEQYF	TGTGCCAGTACGGGGACATCCTCCTACGAGCAGTACTTC
TRBV20-1	16	few	NA	TRBJ1-5	CSATRGDPRGNQPQHF	TGCAGTGCTACCCGGGGGGACCCCCGTGGCAATCAGCCCCAGCATTTT
TRBV12-3/TRBV12-4	14	many	NA	TRBJ1-1	CASSTGLSNTEAFF	TGTGCCAGCAGTACAGGGCTGTCGAACACTGAAGCTTTCTTT
TRBV11-1	14	many	NA	TRBJ2-1	CASSWEVGGDEQFF	TGTGCCAGCAGCTGGGAGGTTGGAGGCGATGAGCAGTTCTTC
TRBV20-1	14	many	NA	TRBJ2-1	CSAEVAGTYNEQFF	TGCAGTGCCGAAGTGGCGGGAACTTACAATGAGCAGTTCTTC
TRBV6-1	19	many	NA	TRBJ2-1	CASSSRGTSSGYSYNEQFF	TGTGCCAGCAGCTCCAGGGGTACGTCTAGCGGATACTCCTACAATGAGCAGTTCTTC
TRBV28	12	many	NA	TRBJ1-2	CASSLRSYGYTF	TGTGCCAGCAGCCTAAGAAGCTATGGCTACACCTTC
TRBV6-2/TRBV6-3	12	many	TRBD1	TRBJ1-2	CASRTGAGGYTF	TGTGCCAGCCGGACAGGGGCAGGCGGCTACACCTTC